This T cell receptor (beta chain) was identified in a study of spatial heterogeneity in lung cancer (dated by TCRdb to between 2018 and 2021). The study in broad terms: The donors were some 76 patients from the lung TRACERx cohort who had early-stage, untreated non-small cell lung cancer. More beta-chain than alpha-chain transcripts were consistently detected, likely reflecting higher beta-chain transcript abundance. Both alpha and beta chains were TCR-sequenced in approximately 200 tumor regions, under 85 matched nontumor lung samples and around 54 PBMC samples obtained at surgery. In non-small cell lung cancer, the study made a quantitative comparison of TCR alpha and beta repertoires among multiple tumor regions, matched nontumor lung and blood. Nonsynonymous mutation counts, determined by whole-exome sequencing of tumor tissue, were related to TCR repertoire features. Follow-up PBMC samples were sequenced whenever the samples were available, and the median time to follow-up was about 2 years after resection. In the raw uncorrected reads, each unique combination of TCR and UMI appeared more than ten times on average.

Libraries were prepared through 5' RACE. For sequencing, a NextSeq 500 was employed. In the TCR library protocol, a unique molecular identifier was attached to each TCR cDNA molecule so that PCR and sequencing errors could be corrected. The authors' analysis ran thus. TCR identification, UMI-based error correction and CDR3 extraction were all carried out with Decombinator tools. TCRs above a frequency of 2 per 1,000, corresponding to the top 1% of the tumor frequency distribution, were defined as expanded. Each repertoire was subsampled 100 times to 5,000 TCRs, after which Renyi diversity was computed with the R vegan package. CDR3 similarity networks were built from amino acid triplet string-kernel similarity, connecting CDR3s with pairwise similarity above 0.82. TCRdb reprocessed the public reads (quality trimming at Q25 with fastp, clone calling with MiXCR) and kept in-frame beta chains. Duplicate CDR3 protein sequences are folded into a single record with the most common DNA and genes. For this entry, the V and J calls and clone size follow TCRdb and not the study's own pipeline. The sample table records about 29,000 distinct CDR3 sequences; roughly a tenth of these occur just once. Around 28% of the sample belongs to the ten largest clones.

Broad study findings and their caveats: Ubiquitous expanded tumor TCRs showed up in blood more often at tumor resection than at routine follow-up. Confirming at a functional level the hypothesis that regional TCRs recognize regional mutations was considered to require additional single-cell paired TCR alpha and beta sequencing. Only 11 to 15 patients were included in the comparisons of baseline and follow-up blood repertoires.

V was cut back by 1 base and J by 12 bases, leaving a gap of 16 bases between them. The CDR3 holds 14 amino acids from the cysteine to the phenylalanine. Only CDR3 DNA is held: 42 bases, read in frame from base 1. In the germline V gene, CDR1 corresponds to MGHRA and CDR2 to YSYEKL. This clonotype was seen ten or more times. The antigen this receptor binds is unknown. No base quality values were provided; no much bigger clone lies one nucleotide off. Taken with the paper, the label for time point translates to: blood at routine non-recurrence follow-up after resection. Without any cell sorting, TCR sequencing was performed on whole RNA extracted either from tumor and nontumor lung tissue or from cryopreserved PBMC samples. Only patients with enough RNA available from two or more tumor regions were chosen for TCR sequencing.

The clonotype comes from a female donor with early-stage non-small cell lung cancer. Sequencing used PBMCs, obtained at follow-up. The V gene is TRBV4-1 and the J gene is TRBJ2-1; a tentative D match to TRBD2 spans 7 bases. The base sequence is TGCGCCAGCAGCCAAGTACCTGGGGGAGGGGGGCAGTTCTTC. Translated, it reads CASSQVPGGGGQFF.